This TCR beta chain was retrieved from a study of blood T cell repertoires in COVID-19. Using immunoSEQ multiplex PCR, the repertoire was profiled, and TCRdb retains in-frame clones only, with some absent. The table shows 100,000 to 150,000 clones, with about 83% occurring only once. This CDR3 has 15 residues. Trimming removed 2 bases at V and 3 bases at J, with 12 bases between. The germline V gene encodes CDR1 SGDLS and CDR2 YYNGEE. The genes are TRBV9 and TRBJ1-5, with D possibly matching TRBD1 (5 bases). Sequenced sample: peripheral blood. The receptor was isolated from a man aged 55 to 70 with acute or convalescent COVID-19. The CDR3 here is CASSVTGSYNQPQHF. Here the CDR3 DNA reads TGTGCCAGCAGCGTCACAGGAAGTTACAATCAGCCCCAGCATTTT.